Shown below are 21 T cell receptor beta chains from a single sample sequenced in a study of T cells in Graves' hyperthyroidism and ophthalmopathy. Amplification of TCR beta CDR3 regions used RNA as the template. The primer set for the first-round RT-PCR of the TCR CDR3 was HTBI. A single record per CDR3 protein comes from TCRdb applying MiXCR to the multiplex PCR reads. Among about 640,000 distinct CDR3 sequences listed, roughly 15% were seen once. The sequencing input was blood. Source of these receptors: a woman aged 45-65 years with Graves' ophthalmopathy.

V and J are TRBV20-1 and TRBJ1-5; D possibly corresponds to TRBD1 (6 bases). CDR3 length: 16 residues. Trimming removed 2 bases from V and 1 base from J, with 15 bases in between. Germline CDR1 and CDR2: DFQATT and SNEGSKA (reference sequence). The CDR3 sequence is CSARIPQGRSNQPQHF. CDR3 coding DNA: TGCAGTGCTAGAATCCCACAGGGTCGGAGCAATCAGCCCCAGCATTTT.

This clonotype was counted many times. A single base separates this from a much larger clone, so it may be a read error. The V gene is TRBV3-1, the J gene TRBJ2-2; the D is unclear. The CDR3 is made up of 13 amino acids. Germline V lookup: CDR1 LGHDT, CDR2 YNNKEL (reference sequence). V lost 4 bases and J 3 bases, leaving 6 bases between the germline ends. The CDR3 region has the DNA TGTGCCAGCAGCCCCCAACACACCGGGGAGCTGTTTTTT. Its translation: CASSPQHTGELFF.

This clonotype was detected many times. The rearrangement links TRBV28 to TRBJ2-3; 11 bases line up with TRBD1. Germline loops: CDR1 MDHEN, CDR2 SYDVKM. V lost 4 bases, J lost 6 bases, and 6 bases stayed unmatched. The CDR3 loop spans 15 amino acids. CDR3 DNA: TGTGCCAGCAGTTGGGGACAGGGGGAAGTGGATACGCAGTATTTT. Translated, it gives CASSWGQGEVDTQYF.

The chain carries TRBV7-2 and TRBJ2-3; TRBD2 agrees at 9 bases. The germline V gene encodes CDR1 SGHTA and CDR2 FQGNSA. CDR3 length: 16 residues. V lost 5 bases, J lost 8 bases, and 14 bases stayed unmatched. The CDR3 region is CASSGRFASGIPTQYF. In DNA form, the CDR3 reads TGTGCCAGCAGCGGGAGGTTTGCTAGCGGGATCCCTACGCAGTATTTT.

Many counts were recorded for this clonotype. The chain recombines TRBV12-3 or TRBV12-4 with TRBJ2-1, with 13 bases aligning to TRBD2. This CDR3 has 14 residues. V lost 5 bases and J lost 7; bases outside the gene matches: 2. This chain's CDR3 is CASSTTSGRNEQFF. The CDR3 bases are TGTGCCAGCAGTACGACTAGCGGGAGGAATGAGCAGTTCTTC.

The table lists this clonotype with many counts. The chain joins TRBV11-3 to TRBJ1-1, with D uncertain. Trimming took off 2 bases at V and 5 bases at J, with 9 bases between the two ends. The CDR3 consists of 13 residues. The germline gives CDR1 SGHNT, CDR2 YENEEA. The CDR3 nucleotides are TGTGCCAGCAGCTTAATGGCGCGGACTGAAGCTTTCTTT. This sequence encodes CASSLMARTEAFF.

This clonotype has more than one count but fewer than ten. The gene calls are TRBV19 and TRBJ2-1; 9 nucleotides agree with TRBD2. This CDR3 region has 17 residues. Trimming took 6 bases from V and 9 from J; bases not matched to a gene: 18. From germline, CDR1 is LNHDA and CDR2 SQIVND (reference sequence). In DNA form, the CDR3 reads TGTGCCAGTAGCCTCTGGGTCCTAGCGGGGACAATCGCTGAGCAGTTCTTC. Its protein product is CASSLWVLAGTIAEQFF.

Many counts were recorded for this clonotype. The chain links TRBV3-2 to TRBJ2-1. TRBV3-2 is termed a pseudogene. This CDR3 has 16 residues. The CDR3 here is CASSQDRNRTYNEQFF. The DNA for the CDR3 is TGTGCCAGCAGCCAAGACCGGAATAGAACCTACAATGAGCAGTTCTTC.

This rearrangement joins TRBV27 to TRBJ2-1; D not resolved. V was cut by 4 bases and J by 5 bases, with 9 bases left in between. Germline V gene data show CDR1 as MNHEY and CDR2 as SMNVEV (reference sequence). The CDR3 spans 13 residues. In DNA form, the CDR3 reads TGTGCCAGCAGTTCCAGCGCCAACAATGAGCAGTTCTTC. This encodes CASSSSANNEQFF.

This chain uses TRBV28 with TRBJ2-7; TRBD2 agrees at 12 bases. Germline V CDR1 and CDR2: MDHEN, SYDVKM. The CDR3 covers 18 residues. V lost 6 bases to trimming and J lost 0 bases; unmatched junction nucleotides: 12. DNA for the CDR3: TGTGCCAGCAGGACCGGGGCTAGCGGGAGGGGTAGCTCCTACGAGCAGTACTTC. Protein sequence: CASRTGASGRGSSYEQYF.

With respect to this clonotype: It may be a read error: a sequence one base away is much more abundant. V gene TRBV7-9 combines with J gene TRBJ2-5; 13 bases line up with TRBD2. CDR1 is SEHNR, CDR2 FQNEAQ, per germline (reference sequence). The CDR3 consists of 16 residues. In DNA form, the CDR3 reads TGTGCCAGCGGCTTAACTAGCGGGAGGGCCTTGGAGACCCAGTACTTC. Protein sequence: CASGLTSGRALETQYF.

This clonotype was counted many times. This chain connects TRBV20-1 to TRBJ2-1; D may be TRBD2 (5 bases). Deletions cut 5 bases from V and 8 bases from J, with 16 bases between. The CDR3 loop spans 13 amino acids. Germline V gene lookup returns CDR1 DFQATT and CDR2 SNEGSKA (reference sequence). In nucleotides, the CDR3 is TGCAGTGCTGCCCCCCCAGCCGGGGATGAGCAGTTCTTC. This translates into CSAAPPAGDEQFF.

This clonotype was seen only a few times. This may stem from a read error, because a much larger clone lies one nucleotide away. V is TRBV3-1 and J is TRBJ2-1; D call uncertain. The CDR3 is 15 residues long. The germline CDR1 and CDR2 sequences are LGHDT and YNNKEL (reference sequence). DNA for the CDR3: TGTGCCAACAGCCAAGATGGTTGGGGTGTGAATGAGCAGTTCTTC. Translating gives CANSQDGWGVNEQFF.

J is TRBJ1-1 and V is TRBV9; the D gene is possibly TRBD1 (6 bases). There are 15 residues in the CDR3. V lost 3 bases and J lost 5, with 17 bases in between. Germline V CDR1 and CDR2: SGDLS, YYNGEE. The CDR3, as DNA: TGTGCCAGCAGCGGTGGGGACACCCTGGATACTGAAGCTTTCTTT. This codes for CASSGGDTLDTEAFF.

Ten or more counts support this clonotype. This chain joins TRBV5-1 and TRBJ2-1; 9 nucleotides line up with TRBD2. The V and J ends lost 2 bases and 11 bases, in that order; junction bases with no gene match: 14. From germline, CDR1 is SGHRS and CDR2 YFSETQ. The CDR3 contains 16 residues. The CDR3 DNA is TGCGCCAGCAGCTTAAGTAGTGGGACTAGCACTTATAAGCAGTTCTTC. This encodes CASSLSSGTSTYKQFF.

Only a few counts were recorded for this clonotype. The chain carries TRBV9 and TRBJ2-1; 8 nucleotides align to TRBD1. Germline trimming cut 3 bases from V and 0 bases from J; bases unmatched to any gene: 11. CDR1 is SGDLS and CDR2 is YYNGEE in the germline V gene. The CDR3 runs to 18 residues. The DNA of the CDR3 is TGTGCCAGCAGCGGAACAGGGGGTGGCTTTCCCTCCTACAATGAGCAGTTCTTC. It encodes CASSGTGGGFPSYNEQFF.

In its sample, this clonotype was seen many times. V and J are TRBV24-1 and TRBJ2-1; 12 positions agree with TRBD2. Germline-derived CDR1 and CDR2 are KGHDR and SFDVKD. CDR3 length equals 17 residues. Trimming removed 6 bases from V and 6 bases from J; junction bases left unmatched: 11. The CDR3 spells CATSLRASGRAVNEQFF. CDR3 nucleotides: TGTGCCACCAGTCTCCGGGCTAGCGGGAGGGCCGTCAATGAGCAGTTCTTC.

This clonotype turned up a few times. The V call is TRBV27, the J call TRBJ1-2; no firm D call. The CDR3 loop spans 13 amino acids. V was pared by 0 bases and J by 6 bases, with 8 bases between. Looked up from germline, CDR1 is MNHEY and CDR2 is SMNVEV (reference sequence). CDR3 region: CASSLSAGHGYTF. CDR3 sequence (DNA): TGTGCCAGCAGTTTATCTGCTGGGCATGGCTACACCTTC.

The table lists this clonotype with many counts. For the CDR3, the DNA is TGTGCCAGCAGCACGACTAGCGGGAATTTTCGATGGGGTGAGCAGTTCTTC. It specifies CASSTTSGNFRWGEQFF. The V gene is TRBV7-2, the J gene TRBJ2-1, with 11 bases identical to TRBD2. CDR3 size: 17 residues. V lost 5 bases to trimming and J lost 9 bases; unmatched junction nucleotides: 15. Per the germline V gene, CDR1 is SGHTA and CDR2 is FQGNSA.

This clonotype was recorded at least ten times. J is TRBJ1-1 and V is TRBV6-2 or TRBV6-3; D unclear. Germline loops: CDR1 MNHEY, CDR2 SVGEGT. V lost 8 bases and J 0 bases, leaving 13 bases between the germline ends. This CDR3 has 14 residues. This CDR3 is CASVQVFMNTEAFF. In DNA form, the CDR3 reads TGTGCCAGCGTCCAGGTATTCATGAACACTGAAGCTTTCTTT.

Ten or more counts support this clonotype. V and J are TRBV9 and TRBJ2-1; 10 bases are a match to TRBD2. Germline-derived CDR1 and CDR2 are SGDLS and YYNGEE. There are 14 residues in the CDR3. The ends lost 1 base at V and 5 bases at J; junction bases unmatched: 0. CDR3 in amino acids: CASSVLAGDNEQFF. The CDR3 DNA is TGTGCCAGCAGCGTACTAGCGGGGGACAATGAGCAGTTCTTC.